The clone carrying this T cell receptor (beta chain) was seen more than once but under ten times. Its target is unknown. This specimen belongs to a study of early T cells in non-severe SARS-CoV-2 infection. About the study: Chains were not paired, and sequencing was done on bulk RNA from unsorted whole blood. Whole-study results and caveats: Sequences matched to VDJdb favored anti-spike CD8 responses, while private and CD4 specificities were missed.

The protocol attached unique molecular identifiers to individual cDNA molecules. TCRdb reprocessed the 5' RACE reads with MiXCR, giving one entry per CDR3 protein. The table records 95,000 to 150,000 distinct CDR3 sequences, more than 12% of them present only once. Trimming left V 4 bases short and J 3 bases short, with 13 bases between. The germline gives CDR1 SGHRS, CDR2 YFSETQ. The CDR3 has 15 residues. The rearrangement links TRBV5-1 to TRBJ1-4; D uncertain. This TCR was recovered from an adult who was a healthcare worker with PCR-confirmed SARS-CoV-2 infection or an uninfected control (not recorded which). The sequenced material came from whole blood. The chain's CDR3 is CASSSGRTANEKLFF. In DNA, the CDR3 is TGCGCCAGCAGCAGCGGGAGAACTGCTAATGAAAAACTGTTTTTT.